Listed below are T cell receptor beta chains from one sample, sequenced in a study of T cells in Graves' hyperthyroidism and ophthalmopathy. TCRdb ran MiXCR on the multiplex PCR reads and lists one entry per CDR3 protein. The table lists about 620,000 distinct CDR3 sequences, around 15% of them singletons. The sequenced material came from blood. Every receptor here comes from a woman aged 30 to 39 with Graves' hyperthyroidism. The CDR3 runs from the conserved cysteine through the conserved F or W. D genes are given only for firm matches. The size of a clone is reported for some rows only, either as once, few or many, or as a class for expanded clones.

size,J,D,V,CDR3,DNA
many,TRBJ1-5,.,TRBV28,CASSLYTLNQPQHF,TGTGCCAGCAGTTTATATACCCTTAATCAGCCCCAGCATTTT
.,TRBJ2-1,.,TRBV5-1,CASRPPGTLTYNEQFF,TGCGCCAGCCGACCCCCCGGGACCCTGACATACAATGAGCAGTTCTTC
many,TRBJ1-1,.,TRBV28,CASNFGLAYTEAFF,TGTGCCAGCAACTTCGGGTTGGCCTACACTGAAGCTTTCTTT
many,TRBJ2-5,.,TRBV12-3/TRBV12-4,CASSAEGNLQETQYF,TGTGCCAGCAGTGCTGAGGGGAATCTCCAAGAGACCCAGTACTTC
many,TRBJ2-5,TRBD2,TRBV18,CASSPPTSGRQETQYF,TGTGCCAGCTCACCACCGACTAGCGGCCGACAAGAGACCCAGTACTTC
many,TRBJ1-1,.,TRBV7-9,CASNRGTEDTEAFF,TGTGCCAGCAATAGGGGTACGGAAGACACTGAAGCTTTCTTT
.,TRBJ2-1,.,TRBV12-3/TRBV12-4,CASSRDGGQTANEQFF,TGTGCCAGCAGTAGGGACGGGGGACAAACTGCCAATGAGCAGTTCTTC
many,TRBJ2-3,.,TRBV16,CASSLTGMDTQYF,TGTGCCAGCAGCCTTACAGGGATGGATACGCAGTATTTT
many,TRBJ2-1,.,TRBV20-1,CSAHWTPRNEQFF,TGCAGTGCACACTGGACCCCTCGGAATGAGCAGTTCTTC
many,TRBJ1-1,TRBD1,TRBV28,CASSRDRTEAFF,TGTGCCAGCAGTCGGGACAGGACTGAAGCTTTCTTT
many,TRBJ2-7,.,TRBV3-1,CASSTQGLTYEQYF,TGTGCCAGCAGCACACAGGGACTTACCTACGAGCAGTACTTC
many,TRBJ2-2,TRBD2,TRBV3-1,CASSPDTGGTGELFF,TGTGCCAGCAGCCCTGATACGGGGGGCACCGGGGAGCTGTTTTTT
many,TRBJ2-3,TRBD1,TRBV11-2,CASRQGQSTDTQYF,TGTGCCAGCAGGCAGGGACAGAGCACAGATACGCAGTATTTT
few,TRBJ2-7,.,TRBV18,CASSPESGSSYEQYF,TGTGCCAGCTCACCGGAGTCGGGCTCCTCCTACGAGCAGTACTTC
many,TRBJ2-2,.,TRBV10-3,CAISESEANTGELFF,TGTGCCATCAGTGAGTCCGAAGCGAACACCGGGGAGCTGTTTTTT
many,TRBJ2-7,TRBD2,TRBV20-1,CSARGVAGGSYGGEQYF,TGCAGTGCTAGAGGGGTAGCGGGAGGATCTTATGGAGGGGAGCAGTACTTC
many,TRBJ2-1,.,TRBV7-3,CASSPVYGGPYNEQFF,TGTGCCAGCAGCCCCGTGTACGGGGGGCCCTACAATGAGCAGTTCTTC
.,TRBJ2-2,.,TRBV30,CAWGPPLGKGSANTGELFF,TGTGCCTGGGGCCCGCCTCTCGGAAAGGGGTCCGCGAACACCGGGGAGCTGTTTTTT
many,TRBJ2-7,TRBD2,TRBV10-3,CAISDGRETYEQYF,TGTGCCATCAGTGATGGGCGGGAGACCTACGAGCAGTACTTC
once,TRBJ2-1,.,TRBV5-5,CASSGASYNEQFF,TGTGCCAGCAGCGGGGCTAGCTACAATGAGCAGTTCTTC
.,TRBJ1-2,TRBD1,TRBV6-6,CASSYRNTGANYGYTF,TGTGCCAGCAGTTATCGAAACACAGGGGCCAACTATGGCTACACCTTC
many,TRBJ2-5,.,TRBV11-2,CASSYQETQYF,TGTGCCAGCAGTTACCAAGAGACCCAGTACTTC
few,TRBJ1-1,.,TRBV7-9,CASSLAGHSEAFF,TGTGCCAGCAGCTTAGCAGGGCATAGTGAAGCTTTCTTT
few,TRBJ2-7,TRBD2,TRBV6-1,CASSSGGGRYEQYF,TGTGCCAGCAGTTCCGGTGGCGGGAGGTACGAGCAGTACTTC
many,TRBJ1-4,.,TRBV28,CASGVAEKLFF,TGTGCCAGCGGGGTGGCGGAAAAACTGTTTTTT
few,TRBJ2-3,TRBD1,TRBV5-4,CASSLDDREDTQYF,TGTGCCAGCAGCTTGGATGACAGGGAGGATACGCAGTATTTT
many,TRBJ2-7,.,TRBV2,CASSDRGAYEQYF,TGTGCCAGCAGTGACAGGGGGGCCTACGAGCAGTACTTC
many,TRBJ2-1,TRBD2,TRBV12-3/TRBV12-4,CASSLISGLAGVDEQFF,TGTGCCAGCAGTTTAATCTCGGGACTAGCGGGAGTCGATGAGCAGTTCTTC
many,TRBJ2-5,.,TRBV20-1,CSARDLQSSGHIEETQYF,TGCAGTGCTAGAGATCTTCAATCATCGGGACACATCGAAGAGACCCAGTACTTC
many,TRBJ2-7,.,TRBV6-1,CASIIGLGGSYEQYF,TGTGCCAGCATTATAGGACTCGGAGGCTCCTACGAGCAGTACTTC
.,TRBJ2-1,.,TRBV6-2/TRBV6-3,CASSYSIRLDHSEQFF,TGTGCCAGCAGTTACTCGATCCGTCTAGACCACAGTGAGCAGTTCTTC
many,TRBJ2-1,.,TRBV28,CASLGTEVSYNEQFF,TGTGCCAGCCTTGGGACGGAGGTTTCCTACAATGAGCAGTTCTTC
many,TRBJ2-5,.,TRBV11-2,CASSLGVRRQETQYF,TGTGCCAGCAGCTTAGGAGTACGGAGACAAGAGACCCAGTACTTC
many,TRBJ2-7,TRBD2,TRBV7-9,CASSSKGGSYEQYF,TGTGCCAGCAGCTCGAAGGGAGGGTCCTACGAGCAGTACTTC
many,TRBJ1-1,.,TRBV12-3/TRBV12-4,CASLFRGWGTEAFF,TGTGCCAGTTTATTCCGGGGGTGGGGCACTGAAGCTTTCTTT
many,TRBJ2-7,TRBD2,TRBV7-8,CASIPGVAGVLYEQYF,TGTGCCAGCATTCCCGGCGTGGCGGGAGTGTTGTACGAGCAGTACTTC
few,TRBJ2-2,TRBD2,TRBV5-4,CASSRGLAGELFF,TGTGCCAGCAGTCGCGGACTAGCAGGGGAGCTGTTTTTT
.,TRBJ1-3,TRBD1,TRBV7-9,CASSRMTGGPGNTIYF,TGTGCCAGCAGTAGAATGACAGGGGGGCCTGGAAACACCATATATTTT
few,TRBJ2-1,TRBD2,TRBV30,CASSGTRVYEQFF,TGTGCCAGCTCCGGGACTAGGGTCTATGAGCAGTTCTTC
many,TRBJ2-5,.,TRBV6-1,CASSPTLTEQETQYF,TGTGCCAGCAGCCCTACCCTGACAGAACAAGAGACCCAGTACTTC
few,TRBJ2-5,.,TRBV20-1,CSAIPLAGWVETQYF,TGCAGTGCTATACCTCTTGCGGGATGGGTGGAGACCCAGTACTTC
.,TRBJ2-3,TRBD2,TRBV7-6,CASSNLASGSNTDTQYF,TGTGCCAGCAGCAATCTGGCTAGCGGGAGCAACACAGATACGCAGTATTTT
.,TRBJ2-7,.,TRBV12-3/TRBV12-4,CASSLGDFFGQYF,TGTGCCAGCAGTTTAGGGGACTTCTTCGGGCAGTACTTC
many,TRBJ2-3,TRBD2,TRBV20-1,CSASLRGRVETQYF,TGCAGTGCTAGTCTGAGAGGGAGGGTCGAGACGCAGTATTTT
many,TRBJ2-7,TRBD2,TRBV2,CASSEGSSGYYEQYF,TGTGCCAGCAGTGAGGGGTCTAGCGGTTACTACGAGCAGTACTTC
few,TRBJ1-2,.,TRBV7-2,CASSDLDYGYTF,TGTGCCAGCAGCGACCTAGACTATGGCTACACCTTC
many,TRBJ2-3,TRBD1,TRBV18,CASSPEDRGLRTDTQYF,TGTGCCAGCTCACCGGAAGACAGGGGCCTTCGCACAGATACGCAGTATTTT
.,TRBJ2-1,TRBD2,TRBV11-2,CASSSQIGLAGFHNQQFF,TGTGCCAGCAGCTCCCAAATAGGGCTAGCGGGATTCCACAATCAGCAGTTCTTC
many,TRBJ2-1,.,TRBV30,CAWSVNSGVGNEQFF,TGTGCCTGGAGTGTAAACAGTGGGGTTGGCAATGAGCAGTTCTTC
many,TRBJ2-4,TRBD1,TRBV2,CASIWGQAKNIQYF,TGTGCCAGCATTTGGGGACAGGCCAAAAACATTCAGTACTTC